Sequencing of this T cell receptor (beta chain) was carried out in a study of STAT5B mutations in CD4+ large granular lymphocyte leukemia. Germline loops: CDR1 SNHLY, CDR2 FYNNEI. Trimming took 6 bases from V and 5 from J; bases not matched to a gene: 4. This CDR3 spans 13 amino acids. Sequencing was at survey level. Authors' analysis steps: Productive clonotypes were detectable down to 2.59 x 10-5 frequency. Only in-frame clones appear in the TCRdb table, and some are missing; sequencing was by immunoSEQ multiplex PCR. That table furnishes V, J and clone size, whereas the DNA furnished D and trimming. The table lists fewer than 30,000 clones, around 78% of them singletons.

The TCR comes from a human donor in good health. Sequenced sample: CD4+ T cells from blood buffy coats. J is TRBJ2-1 and V is TRBV2; 7 bases agree with TRBD1. DNA for the CDR3: TGTGCCAGCAGGGACGGGACAGACAATGAGCAGTTCTTC. It yields the protein CASRDGTDNEQFF. The whole variable domain, remainder taken from reference TRBV2 and TRBJ2-1, is EPEVTQTPSHQVTQMGQEVILRCVPISNHLYFYWYRQILGQKVEFLVSFYNNEISEKSEIFDDQFSVERPDGSNFTLKIRSTKLEDSAMYFCASRDGTDNEQFFGPGTRLTVL.